The TCR beta chain described here comes from a study of metastatic and nonmetastatic thyroid tumors. General study results and limits: Benign nodules reportedly had significantly lower TCR beta diversity than malignant thyroid tumors in blood and tumor.

This clone was picked up many times. Its specificity is not known. Before thyroid surgery, none of the patients had received any treatment. Through MiXCR, TCRdb re-clonotyped the PCR reads. The table has tens of thousands of clones, around 10% seen once. Germline values: CDR1 SGHNT, CDR2 YYREEE (reference sequence). The germline V and J ends were trimmed by 0 bases and 6 bases, with 6 bases remaining between them. CDR3 length equals 12 residues. The specimen sequenced was blood. The V and J genes are TRBV5-4 and TRBJ1-2; no definite D call. The sequence derives from a male donor with papillary thyroid cancer or a benign thyroid nodule (not recorded which). Some clones in this sample may be carry-over from other donors' samples. CDR3 in DNA: TGTGCCAGCAGCTTGGTGAGCGATGGCTACACCTTC. Protein sequence: CASSLVSDGYTF.